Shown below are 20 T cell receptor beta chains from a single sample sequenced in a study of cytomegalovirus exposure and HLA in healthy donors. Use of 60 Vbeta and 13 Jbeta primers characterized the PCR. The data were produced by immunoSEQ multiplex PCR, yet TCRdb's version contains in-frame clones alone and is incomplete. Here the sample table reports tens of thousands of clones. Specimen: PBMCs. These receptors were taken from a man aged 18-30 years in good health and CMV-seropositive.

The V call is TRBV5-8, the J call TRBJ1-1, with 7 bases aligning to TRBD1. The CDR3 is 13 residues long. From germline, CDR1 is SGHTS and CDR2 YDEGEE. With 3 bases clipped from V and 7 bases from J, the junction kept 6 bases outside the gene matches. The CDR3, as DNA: TGTGCCAGCAGCTGGAAGGGGGCAAGTGAAGCTTTCTTT. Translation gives CASSWKGASEAFF.

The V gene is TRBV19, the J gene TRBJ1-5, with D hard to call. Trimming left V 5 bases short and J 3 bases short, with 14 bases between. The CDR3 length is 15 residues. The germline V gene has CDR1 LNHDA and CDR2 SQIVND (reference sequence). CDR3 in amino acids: CASSLRPSFNQPQHF. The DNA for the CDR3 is TGTGCCAGTAGTCTGAGGCCATCCTTCAATCAGCCCCAGCATTTT. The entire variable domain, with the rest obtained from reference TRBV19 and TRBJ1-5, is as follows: DGGITQSPKYLFRKEGQNVTLSCEQNLNHDAMYWYRQDPGQGLRLIYYSQIVNDFQKGDIAEGYSVSREKKESFPLTVTSAQKNPTAFYLCASSLRPSFNQPQHFGDGTRLSIL.

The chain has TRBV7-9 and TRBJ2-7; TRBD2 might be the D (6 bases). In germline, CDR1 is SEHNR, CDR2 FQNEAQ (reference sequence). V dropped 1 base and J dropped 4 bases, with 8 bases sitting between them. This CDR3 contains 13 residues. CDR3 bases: TGTGCCAGCAGCTTAGGGCTAGCGTACGAGCAGTACTTC. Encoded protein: CASSLGLAYEQYF.

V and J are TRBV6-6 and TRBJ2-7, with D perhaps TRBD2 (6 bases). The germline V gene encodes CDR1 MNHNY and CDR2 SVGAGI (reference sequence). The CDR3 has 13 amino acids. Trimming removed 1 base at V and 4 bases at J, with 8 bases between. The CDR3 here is CASSYWEEYEQYF. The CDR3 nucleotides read TGTGCCAGCAGTTACTGGGAGGAGTACGAGCAGTACTTC.

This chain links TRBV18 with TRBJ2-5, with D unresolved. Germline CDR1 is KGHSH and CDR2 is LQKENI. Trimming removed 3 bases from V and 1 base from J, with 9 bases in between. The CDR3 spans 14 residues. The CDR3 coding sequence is TGTGCCAGCTCACCTTCCAGAATCCAAGAGACCCAGTACTTC. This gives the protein CASSPSRIQETQYF.

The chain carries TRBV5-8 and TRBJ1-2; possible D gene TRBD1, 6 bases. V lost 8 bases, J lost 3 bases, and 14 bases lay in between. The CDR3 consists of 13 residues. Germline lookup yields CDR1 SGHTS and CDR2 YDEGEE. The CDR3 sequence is CASSKQGDYGYTF. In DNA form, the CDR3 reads TGTGCCAGTTCCAAACAGGGAGACTATGGCTACACCTTC.

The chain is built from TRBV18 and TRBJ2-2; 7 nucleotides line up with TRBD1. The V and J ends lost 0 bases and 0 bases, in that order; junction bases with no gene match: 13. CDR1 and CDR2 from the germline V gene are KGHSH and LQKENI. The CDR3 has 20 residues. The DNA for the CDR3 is TGTGCCAGCTCACCACCTGGCACGACAGGGAGCACCGCGAACACCGGGGAGCTGTTTTTT. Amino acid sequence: CASSPPGTTGSTANTGELFF.

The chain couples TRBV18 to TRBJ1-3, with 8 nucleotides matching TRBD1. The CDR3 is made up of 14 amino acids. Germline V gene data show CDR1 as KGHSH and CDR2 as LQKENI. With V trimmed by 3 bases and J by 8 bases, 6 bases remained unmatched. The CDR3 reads CASSPRTGRDTIYF. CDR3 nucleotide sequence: TGTGCCAGCTCACCCAGGACAGGGCGAGACACCATATATTTT.

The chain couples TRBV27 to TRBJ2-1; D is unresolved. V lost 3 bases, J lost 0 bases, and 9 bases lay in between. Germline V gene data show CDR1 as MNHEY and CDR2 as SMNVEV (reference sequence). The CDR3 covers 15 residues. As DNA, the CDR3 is TGTGCCAGCAGTTTTACACCGCCCTCCTACAATGAGCAGTTCTTC. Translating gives CASSFTPPSYNEQFF.

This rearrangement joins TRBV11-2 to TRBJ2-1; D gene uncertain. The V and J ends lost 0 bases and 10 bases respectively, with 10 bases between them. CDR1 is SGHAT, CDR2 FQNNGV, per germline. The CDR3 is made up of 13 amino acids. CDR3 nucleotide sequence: TGTGCCAGCAGCTTAGACGGCCCAGCGGAGCAGTTCTTC. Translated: CASSLDGPAEQFF.

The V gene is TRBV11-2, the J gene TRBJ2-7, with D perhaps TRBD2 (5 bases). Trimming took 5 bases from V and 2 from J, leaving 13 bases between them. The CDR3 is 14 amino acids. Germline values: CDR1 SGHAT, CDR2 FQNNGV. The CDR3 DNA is TGTGCCAGCAGCGTGGGGATCGGGACCTACGAGCAGTACTTC. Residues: CASSVGIGTYEQYF.

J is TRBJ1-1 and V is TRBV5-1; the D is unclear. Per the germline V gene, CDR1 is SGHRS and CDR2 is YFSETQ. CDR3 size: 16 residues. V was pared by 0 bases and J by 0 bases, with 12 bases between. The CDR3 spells CASSLAKKGVNTEAFF. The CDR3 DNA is TGCGCCAGCAGCTTGGCCAAAAAGGGAGTGAACACTGAAGCTTTCTTT.

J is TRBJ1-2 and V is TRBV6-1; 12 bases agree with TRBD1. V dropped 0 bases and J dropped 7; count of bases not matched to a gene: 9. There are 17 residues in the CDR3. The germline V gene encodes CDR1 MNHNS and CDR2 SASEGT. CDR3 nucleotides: TGTGCCAGCAGTGAAGCTCCTCCGGGACAGGGGGCGCTTGGCTACACCTTC. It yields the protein CASSEAPPGQGALGYTF.

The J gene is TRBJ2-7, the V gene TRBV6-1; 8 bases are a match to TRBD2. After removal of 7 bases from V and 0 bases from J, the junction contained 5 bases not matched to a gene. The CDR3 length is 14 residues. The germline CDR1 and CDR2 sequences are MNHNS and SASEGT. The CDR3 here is CASIRGGSSYEQYF. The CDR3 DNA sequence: TGTGCCAGCATCCGGGGGGGCAGCTCCTACGAGCAGTACTTC.

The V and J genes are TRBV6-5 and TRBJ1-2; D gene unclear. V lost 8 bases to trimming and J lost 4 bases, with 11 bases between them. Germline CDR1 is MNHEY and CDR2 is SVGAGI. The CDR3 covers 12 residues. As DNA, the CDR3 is TGTGCCAGCGCGGTTCGTGGCTATGGCTACACCTTC. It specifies CASAVRGYGYTF.

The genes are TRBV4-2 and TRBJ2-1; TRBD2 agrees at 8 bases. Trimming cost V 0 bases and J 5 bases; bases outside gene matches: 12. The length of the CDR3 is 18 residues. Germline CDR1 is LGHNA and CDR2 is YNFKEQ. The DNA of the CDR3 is TGTGCCAGCAGCCAAGATGAGTTAGCGGGGATCCCTGACAATGAGCAGTTCTTC. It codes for CASSQDELAGIPDNEQFF.

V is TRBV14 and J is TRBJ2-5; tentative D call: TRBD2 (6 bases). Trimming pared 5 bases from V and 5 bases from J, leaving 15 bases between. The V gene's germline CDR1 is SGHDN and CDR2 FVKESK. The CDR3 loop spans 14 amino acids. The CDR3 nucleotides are TGTGCCAGCAGCAGAAGGGGCGCGGGGGAGACCCAGTACTTC. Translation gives CASSRRGAGETQYF.

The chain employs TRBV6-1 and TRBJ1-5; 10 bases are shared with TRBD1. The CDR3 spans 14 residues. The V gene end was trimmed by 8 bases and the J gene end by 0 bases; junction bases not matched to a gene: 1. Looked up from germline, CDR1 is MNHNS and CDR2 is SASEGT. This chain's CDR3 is CASGTGASNQPQHF. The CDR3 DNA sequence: TGTGCCAGCGGGACAGGGGCTAGCAATCAGCCCCAGCATTTT.

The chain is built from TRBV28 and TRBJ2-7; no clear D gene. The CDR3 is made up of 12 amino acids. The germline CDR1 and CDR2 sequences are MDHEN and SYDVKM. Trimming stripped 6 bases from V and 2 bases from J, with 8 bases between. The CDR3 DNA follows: TGTGCCAGCAGCTCTATAGCCTACGAGCAGTACTTC. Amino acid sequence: CASSSIAYEQYF.

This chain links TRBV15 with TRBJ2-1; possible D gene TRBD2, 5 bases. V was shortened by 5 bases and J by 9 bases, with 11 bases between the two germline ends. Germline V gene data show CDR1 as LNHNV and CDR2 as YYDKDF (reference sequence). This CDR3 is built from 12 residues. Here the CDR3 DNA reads TGTGCCACCAGCTCCACTAGTTCTGAGCAGTTCTTC. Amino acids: CATSSTSSEQFF.